The 8 T cell receptor beta chains reported below all come from one sample, sequenced in a study of cytomegalovirus exposure and HLA in healthy donors. PCR employed 60 Vbeta and 13 Jbeta primers. The data were produced by immunoSEQ multiplex PCR, yet TCRdb's version contains in-frame clones alone and is incomplete. The sample lists roughly 180,000 clones; almost 85% were seen once. Material for sequencing was PBMCs. The receptors were gathered from a man aged 30 to 45 in good health and CMV-seronegative.

This sequence joins TRBV4-3 and TRBJ1-3, with 8 bases fitting TRBD1. The CDR3 is made up of 16 amino acids. Germline CDR1 is LGHNA and CDR2 is YSLEER. V was clipped by 0 bases and J by 3 bases; unmatched bases: 4. This CDR3 is CASSQDPGQGGNTIYF. CDR3 DNA sequence: TGCGCCAGCAGCCAAGACCCAGGACAGGGTGGAAACACCATATATTTT.

The V and J genes are TRBV10-3 and TRBJ1-4; weak D call: TRBD1 (5 bases). Trimming pared 3 bases from V and 4 bases from J, leaving 9 bases between. Germline V gene sequence: CDR1 ENHRY, CDR2 SYGVKD. CDR3 size: 14 residues. CDR3 bases: TGTGCCATCAGTGAATCCGGGGGTAATGAAAAACTGTTTTTT. Amino acids: CAISESGGNEKLFF.

The chain recombines TRBV2 with TRBJ1-2, with 8 bases matching TRBD1. The CDR3 runs to 14 residues. Germline V CDR1 and CDR2: SNHLY, FYNNEI. Trimming removed 3 bases from V and 8 bases from J; junction bases left unmatched: 8. The CDR3 DNA sequence: TGTGCCAGCAGTGACGGAGGCCAGGGGGCCGGCTACACCTTC. Amino acid sequence: CASSDGGQGAGYTF.

The chain carries TRBV4-2 and TRBJ1-4, with D maybe TRBD1 (5 bases). This CDR3 comprises 18 residues. Germline assignment: CDR1 LGHNA and CDR2 YNFKEQ. Trimming removed 3 bases from V and 4 bases from J, with 21 bases in between. CDR3 nucleotide sequence: TGTGCCAGCAGCCAGTCGGTCTCTGGGGGGAGGATTAATGAAAAACTGTTTTTT. Translation gives CASSQSVSGGRINEKLFF.

This clone turned up a few times. The chain is built from TRBV28 and TRBJ1-3, with 8 bases aligning to TRBD1. V shed 4 bases, J shed 4 bases, and the junction held 9 bases outside the gene matches. CDR3 size: 16 residues. Germline assignment: CDR1 MDHEN and CDR2 SYDVKM. The CDR3 protein is CASSSEQGGRGNTIYF. CDR3 bases: TGTGCCAGCAGTTCAGAACAGGGGGGAAGGGGAAACACCATATATTTT.

The gene calls are TRBV29-1 and TRBJ2-1, with TRBD2 matching over 14 bases. The germline CDR1 and CDR2 sequences are SQVTM and ANQGSEA. The CDR3 consists of 14 residues. The trim removed 8 bases at V and 4 bases at J, leaving 4 bases unmatched. The CDR3 protein is CSSGTSGGYNEQFF. The CDR3 nucleotides read TGCAGCTCTGGGACTAGCGGGGGATACAATGAGCAGTTCTTC.

This clone turned up a few times. V and J are TRBV28 and TRBJ1-1, with a weak D call TRBD1 (5 bases). The CDR3 totals 14 residues. Germline V gene data show CDR1 as MDHEN and CDR2 as SYDVKM. Deletions cut 11 bases from V and 0 bases from J, with 16 bases between. CDR3 residues: CAAGEGPLNTEAFF. DNA for the CDR3: TGTGCCGCGGGGGAGGGGCCCTTGAACACTGAAGCTTTCTTT.

The chain carries TRBV27 and TRBJ2-2; the match to TRBD1 covers 10 bases. From germline, CDR1 is MNHEY and CDR2 SMNVEV (reference sequence). CDR3 size: 17 residues. V was pared by 5 bases and J by 5 bases, with 11 bases of the junction left unmatched. CDR3: CASSPSPGQGFTGELFF. CDR3 nucleotides: TGTGCCAGCAGTCCCTCCCCGGGACAGGGGTTTACCGGGGAGCTGTTTTTT.